One and the same sample provided the 25 T cell receptor beta chains below, sequenced in a study of blood T cell repertoires in COVID-19 (dated by TCRdb to 2020 to 2021). Library generation was performed with the immunoSEQ multiplex PCR assay. The immuneACCESS repertoire file appears here via TCRdb, limited to in-frame rearrangements. These files lack a portion of the clones; in checked studies, under half of the deficit traces to unresolved V genes, and the cause of the others is not known. The sample table records about 250,000 clones; 85% to 90% of these occur just once. Approximately 2.3% of the sample lies in the top ten. The source material was peripheral blood. The receptors were sampled from a woman aged 60 to 75 with COVID-19, enrolled during active disease.

The count of this clone is one. The chain carries TRBV7-2 and TRBJ1-5; D unresolved. This CDR3 is 15 amino acids long. The germline CDR1 and CDR2 sequences are SGHTA and FQGNSA. Trimming took off 5 bases at V and 0 bases at J, with 11 bases between the two ends. In DNA form, the CDR3 reads TGTGCCAGCAGCCCGGCGGGTTATAGCAATCAGCCCCAGCATTTT. Translating it yields CASSPAGYSNQPQHF.

V and J are TRBV6-6 and TRBJ1-2, with D maybe TRBD1 (6 bases). V gave up 9 bases and J gave up 4 bases, with 12 bases separating them. The CDR3 length is 12 residues. From germline, CDR1 is MNHNY and CDR2 SVGAGI (reference sequence). The CDR3 region is CASDGTLYGYTF. CDR3 in DNA: TGTGCCAGTGACGGGACACTCTATGGCTACACCTTC.

The CDR3 sequence is CASSPTRGISEAFF. DNA for the CDR3: TGTGCCAGCAGCCCAACCCGAGGGATTTCTGAAGCTTTCTTT. The V call is TRBV9, the J call TRBJ1-1; D remains ambiguous. Trimming took off 4 bases at V and 6 bases at J, with 16 bases between the two ends. Germline CDR1 reads SGDLS; CDR2 reads YYNGEE. CDR3 length equals 14 residues.

This chain links TRBV6-5 with TRBJ1-1, with 8 bases lining up with TRBD1. The germline V gene has CDR1 MNHEY and CDR2 SVGAGI. V was clipped by 0 bases and J by 7 bases; unmatched bases: 7. The CDR3 sequence is 15 residues long. CDR3 in amino acids: CASSYSTGVGSEAFF. The CDR3 DNA is TGTGCCAGCAGTTACTCGACAGGGGTCGGGAGTGAAGCTTTCTTT.

The V gene is TRBV7-9, the J gene TRBJ2-2; 11 bases align to TRBD1. The CDR3 length is 17 residues. The ends lost 7 bases at V and 0 bases at J; junction bases unmatched: 7. CDR1 is SEHNR and CDR2 is FQNEAQ in the germline V gene (reference sequence). CDR3 bases: TGTGCCAGCATCGTCGGACAGGGGGCTTCGAACACCGGGGAGCTGTTTTTT. The encoded protein is CASIVGQGASNTGELFF.

The chain joins TRBV7-9 to TRBJ1-2; D unclear. The CDR3 sequence is 16 residues long. The germline V and J ends were trimmed by 3 bases and 4 bases, with 18 bases remaining between them. The V gene's germline CDR1 is SEHNR and CDR2 FQNEAQ (reference sequence). For the CDR3, the DNA is TGTGCCAGCAGCTTCAGTGGTGGCCGACTACTCTATGGCTACACCTTC. As protein: CASSFSGGRLLYGYTF.

Of note for this clone: Sequence at one end of the junction differs from germline and may be a read error. This rearrangement joins TRBV14 to TRBJ1-2; 7 positions agree with TRBD1. CDR3 size: 13 residues. The germline gives CDR1 SGHDN, CDR2 FVKESK. CDR3 in DNA: TGTGCCAGCAGCCGACTGCAACCGGGACAGCCTCGCTTC. It codes for CASSRLQPGQPRF.

The gene calls are TRBV7-9 and TRBJ1-4; D not resolved. The V gene lost 4 bases and the J gene lost 5 bases, with 8 bases spanning the gap. Per the germline V gene, CDR1 is SEHNR and CDR2 is FQNEAQ (reference sequence). This CDR3 region has 13 residues. CDR3 region: CASSSPENEKLFF. The CDR3 DNA reads as TGTGCCAGCAGCTCCCCGGAGAATGAAAAACTGTTTTTT.

The chain is built from TRBV29-1 and TRBJ2-3, with D possibly matching TRBD2 (6 bases). Trimming took off 4 bases at V and 1 base at J, with 9 bases between the two ends. Germline CDR1 reads SQVTM; CDR2 reads ANQGSEA. The CDR3 covers 13 residues. The CDR3, as DNA: TGCAGCGTTGGGGGAGGAGGCACAGATACGCAGTATTTT. Its translation is CSVGGGGTDTQYF.

The J gene is TRBJ1-4, the V gene TRBV6-5; 8 positions match TRBD1. The J segment lost 5 bases and the V segment lost 6 bases, leaving 5 bases of the junction unmatched. The CDR3 extends over 14 amino acids. Germline assignment: CDR1 MNHEY and CDR2 SVGAGI. The DNA for the CDR3 is TGTGCCAGCAGGAGGACAGGGCTAAATGAAAAACTGTTTTTT. Protein: CASRRTGLNEKLFF.

The V and J genes are TRBV9 and TRBJ2-1; weak D call: TRBD1 (7 bases). The CDR3 covers 15 residues. The germline gives CDR1 SGDLS, CDR2 YYNGEE. V dropped 2 bases and J dropped 0 bases, with 9 bases sitting between them. The CDR3 here is CASSVEGASYNEQFF. The CDR3 DNA reads TGTGCCAGCAGCGTGGAGGGGGCCTCCTACAATGAGCAGTTCTTC.

This chain joins TRBV3-1 (or the pseudogene TRBV3-2) and TRBJ2-2; 7 bases fit TRBD1. Germline CDR1 is LGHDT and CDR2 is YNNKEL (reference sequence). V lost 3 bases to trimming and J lost 5 bases; unmatched junction nucleotides: 9. This CDR3 contains 16 residues. The CDR3 sequence: CASSHLRAGGTGELFF. The CDR3, as DNA: TGTGCCAGCAGCCACTTAAGGGCAGGGGGAACCGGGGAGCTGTTTTTT.

J is TRBJ2-3 and V is TRBV7-2; 8 bases agree with TRBD2. The ends lost 10 bases at V and 0 bases at J; junction bases unmatched: 3. Germline loops: CDR1 SGHTA, CDR2 FQGNSA. The CDR3 consists of 13 residues. The CDR3 loop reads CAIRGGSTDTQYF. The CDR3 DNA reads as TGTGCCATCCGCGGGGGGAGCACAGATACGCAGTATTTT.

V usage is TRBV11-2 and J usage is TRBJ1-5; weak D call: TRBD1 (6 bases). V lost 4 bases and J 10 bases, leaving 11 bases between the germline ends. Germline assignment: CDR1 SGHAT and CDR2 FQNNGV. The CDR3 spans 12 residues. This CDR3 is CASSYEQGPQHF. Written as DNA, the CDR3 is TGTGCCAGCAGCTATGAACAGGGTCCCCAGCATTTT.

This rearrangement joins TRBV7-9 to TRBJ1-2; unclear D gene. CDR3 length: 16 residues. The germline CDR1 and CDR2 sequences are SEHNR and FQNEAQ (reference sequence). Trimming left V 1 base short and J 8 bases short, with 20 bases between. The CDR3 is CASSLDAVTSLSGYTF. CDR3 bases: TGTGCCAGCAGCTTAGATGCGGTAACAAGCCTGTCGGGCTACACCTTC.

The V gene is TRBV9, the J gene TRBJ1-5; D uncertain. Germline CDR1 and CDR2: SGDLS and YYNGEE. Trimming removed 6 bases from V and 5 bases from J, with 12 bases in between. This CDR3 is built from 13 residues. The DNA for the CDR3 is TGTGCCAGCATATTCCGAGCGGATCAGCCCCAGCATTTT. This codes for CASIFRADQPQHF.

The rearrangement uses TRBV14 and TRBJ1-1, with D hard to call. V was trimmed by 2 bases and J by 11 bases, leaving 15 bases between them. This CDR3 is 13 amino acids long. Germline values: CDR1 SGHDN, CDR2 FVKESK. CDR3 sequence (DNA): TGTGCCAGCAGCCAACTCGAGGGATTCCGGGCTTTCTTT. Translated: CASSQLEGFRAFF.

The CDR3 protein is CASSISTDSGNTIYF. The CDR3 nucleotides read TGTGCCAGTAGTATATCGACTGATTCTGGAAACACCATATATTTT. The chain has TRBV19 and TRBJ1-3, with unresolved D. This CDR3 spans 15 amino acids. The germline V gene encodes CDR1 LNHDA and CDR2 SQIVND (reference sequence). The V end lost 2 bases, the J end lost 1 base, and 9 bases lay between the germline ends.

The chain joins TRBV5-1 to TRBJ2-3; 13 nucleotides match TRBD2. The ends lost 4 bases at V and 5 bases at J; junction bases unmatched: 7. CDR1 SGHRS and CDR2 YFSETQ come from the germline V gene. The CDR3 has 16 residues. The CDR3 region has the DNA TGCGCCAGCAGCGTCACTAGCGGGGGGGCCGTAGATACGCAGTATTTT. As protein: CASSVTSGGAVDTQYF.

The CDR3 DNA reads TGTGCCAGCAGCCCCGGGGGGGCGGCAGATACGCAGTATTTT. Amino acid sequence: CASSPGGAADTQYF. V and J are TRBV7-2 and TRBJ2-3; 8 positions match TRBD2. The J segment lost 4 bases and the V segment lost 5 bases, leaving 5 bases of the junction unmatched. Germline V gives CDR1 SGHTA, CDR2 FQGNSA. The CDR3 runs to 14 residues.

The chain couples TRBV5-1 to TRBJ2-1, with D perhaps matching TRBD1 (5 bases). The CDR3 spans 14 residues. Between the trimmed V and J ends, which lost 4 bases and 7 bases, there was a span of 15 bases. Germline V gene sequence: CDR1 SGHRS, CDR2 YFSETQ. CDR3 sequence reads: CASSGQGYNNEQFF. CDR3 sequence (DNA): TGCGCCAGCAGCGGGCAGGGTTATAATAATGAGCAGTTCTTC.

For this clone: One end of the junction fails to match germline, which may point to a read error. The chain is built from TRBV6-5 and TRBJ2-5; a weak D match, TRBD2 (5 bases). Germline V CDR1 and CDR2: MNHEY, SVGAGI. CDR3 length equals 13 residues. CDR3 in amino acids: CASSYTAAETQYF. Written as DNA, the CDR3 is TGTGCCAGTAGTTATACAGCGGCGGAGACCCAGTACTTC.

The gene calls are TRBV19 and TRBJ1-2; a possible D gene is TRBD1 (6 bases). Trimming pared 9 bases from V and 5 bases from J, leaving 19 bases between. The CDR3 has 14 residues. Per germline, CDR1 LNHDA and CDR2 SQIVND (reference sequence). The CDR3 region is CASHSGGRLYGYTF. CDR3 in DNA: TGTGCCAGCCACTCGGGGGGCCGCCTGTATGGCTACACCTTC.

J is TRBJ1-1 and V is TRBV6-5, with unresolved D. V dropped 7 bases and J dropped 1 base, with 10 bases sitting between them. Germline V CDR1 and CDR2: MNHEY, SVGAGI. CDR3 length: 13 residues. For the CDR3, the DNA is TGTGCCAGCACCTTGACTGGGAACACTGAAGCTTTCTTT. Its translation: CASTLTGNTEAFF.

The chain joins TRBV11-2 to TRBJ2-7; a possible D gene is TRBD2 (5 bases). The V end lost 5 bases, the J end lost 0 bases, and 14 bases lay between the germline ends. In germline, CDR1 is SGHAT, CDR2 FQNNGV. CDR3 size: 15 residues. The CDR3 reads CASSLWTGSSYEQYF. CDR3 DNA sequence: TGTGCCAGCAGCCTCTGGACGGGAAGCTCCTACGAGCAGTACTTC.